This T cell receptor (beta chain) was captured by sequencing in a study of cytomegalovirus exposure and HLA in healthy donors. General study points: Previous analysis showed most TCR beta V segments were productive about 87% or about 30% of the time.

As for this clone: Its antigen is unidentified.

Vbeta (60) and Jbeta (13) primers were used in the PCR. TCRdb's copy holds only in-frame clones and misses some; the assay was immunoSEQ multiplex PCR. The sample has around 210,000 clones, roughly 84% seen once; the top ten hold about 1.7%. V lost 1 base to trimming and J lost 4 bases, with 16 bases between them. The germline gives CDR1 SGHTA, CDR2 FQGNSA. CDR3 length: 16 amino acids. Material: PBMCs. This receptor was identified in a man aged 50-59 years in good health and CMV-seronegative. The chain combines TRBV7-2 with TRBJ1-2, with D tentatively TRBD1 (5 bases). The CDR3 nucleotides read TGTGCCAGCAGCTTAGGTTGGGCAGGGAATATCTATGGCTACACCTTC. Amino acid sequence: CASSLGWAGNIYGYTF.